Each of the 11 T cell receptor beta chains below was sequenced from the same sample in a study of vaccination effects on CD4 cells after COVID-19. Only in-frame clones appear in the TCRdb table, and some are missing; sequencing was by immunoSEQ multiplex PCR. The sample holds about 68,000 clones, over 70% seen once. Antigen-specific CD4+ T cells were expanded with viral peptide pools in the ViraFEST assay before sequencing. Following 10 days of culture, CD4+ T cells were isolated. None of the vaccinated had previously contracted SARS-CoV-2, and their nucleocapsid antibodies tested negative. No antigens are known for them. This material consisted of CD4+ T cells from PBMCs cultured with SARS-CoV-2 spike peptides, taken before COVID-19 vaccination. The receptors were sampled from a human donor who received a COVID-19 vaccine.

The rearrangement uses TRBV5-1 and TRBJ1-1; perhaps TRBD1 as D (5 bases). The CDR3 has 15 residues. V was trimmed by 2 bases and J by 0 bases, leaving 11 bases between them. The germline V gene has CDR1 SGHRS and CDR2 YFSETQ. Here the CDR3 reads CASSFETVMNTEAFF. Written as DNA, the CDR3 is TGCGCCAGCAGCTTCGAGACAGTCATGAACACTGAAGCTTTCTTT.

This chain joins TRBV5-8 and TRBJ1-6, with D unresolved. With 4 bases removed from V and 10 bases from J, the gap between germline ends came to 15 bases. CDR1 SGHTS and CDR2 YDEGEE come from the germline V gene. CDR3 size: 14 residues. CDR3 nucleotide sequence: TGTGCCAGCAGCCCAGGACGGCTTTGGTCACCCCTCCACTTT. Its translation: CASSPGRLWSPLHF.

This clone was counted once. The rearrangement uses TRBV18 and TRBJ1-2; 8 positions agree with TRBD1. This CDR3 has 15 residues. CDR1 KGHSH and CDR2 LQKENI come from the germline V gene. V dropped 5 bases and J dropped 4; count of bases not matched to a gene: 9. The chain's CDR3 is CASSSSGGPTYGYTF. The CDR3 DNA sequence: TGTGCCAGCTCATCCTCAGGGGGCCCGACCTATGGCTACACCTTC.

The J gene is TRBJ2-2, the V gene TRBV18; D might be TRBD2 (5 bases). Trimming pared 1 base from V and 7 bases from J, leaving 13 bases between. The CDR3 contains 15 residues. Germline assignment: CDR1 KGHSH and CDR2 LQKENI. CDR3 sequence: CASSPLATPGGELFF. DNA of the CDR3: TGTGCCAGCTCACCACTAGCGACGCCCGGCGGGGAGCTGTTTTTT.

The V call is TRBV5-5, the J call TRBJ2-7, with 12 bases matching TRBD1. From germline, CDR1 is SGHKS and CDR2 YYEKEE (reference sequence). The CDR3 is 16 amino acids. V lost 0 bases and J lost 7; bases outside the gene matches: 8. In DNA, the CDR3 is TGTGCCAGCAGCTTGGTGGGACAGGGGGCTGTCGGGGAGCAGTACGTC. Translating it yields CASSLVGQGAVGEQYV.

This clone was counted a single time. The genes are TRBV6-6 and TRBJ1-2; D gene uncertain. CDR3 length: 11 residues. CDR1 and CDR2 (germline): MNHNY, SVGAGI (reference sequence). V gave up 6 bases and J gave up 5 bases, with 7 bases separating them. CDR3 in amino acids: CASRVGYGYTF. In DNA form, the CDR3 reads TGTGCCAGCAGAGTAGGTTATGGCTACACCTTC.

V is TRBV3-1 (or the pseudogene TRBV3-2) and J is TRBJ2-1; D uncertain. CDR3 length: 12 residues. V lost 1 base and J 8 bases, leaving 6 bases between the germline ends. The V gene's germline CDR1 is LGHDT and CDR2 YNNKEL (reference sequence). In DNA form, the CDR3 reads TGTGCCAGCAGCCAAGCGAGGCATGAGCAGTTCTTC. Translating gives CASSQARHEQFF.

The V and J genes are TRBV6-1 and TRBJ2-7; tentative D call: TRBD1 (5 bases). CDR1 is MNHNS and CDR2 is SASEGT in the germline V gene. The CDR3 is made up of 15 amino acids. With 0 bases removed from V and 2 bases from J, the gap between germline ends came to 11 bases. In DNA form, the CDR3 reads TGTGCCAGCAGTGAAGCGGCCACAGGAACCTACGAGCAGTACGTC. This gives the protein CASSEAATGTYEQYV.

This chain joins TRBV27 and TRBJ2-2; D is uncertain. The ends were cut back, 6 bases at V and 7 bases at J, with 15 bases in the middle. Germline V lookup: CDR1 MNHEY, CDR2 SMNVEV (reference sequence). This CDR3 is 14 amino acids long. CDR3 loop: CASRLDGLIGELFF. The CDR3 DNA reads as TGTGCCAGCAGATTAGATGGTTTGATCGGGGAGCTGTTTTTT.

V usage is TRBV9 and J usage is TRBJ2-2, with no clear D. The CDR3 is 13 amino acids. V was cut by 1 base and J by 6 bases, with 7 bases left in between. In germline, CDR1 is SGDLS, CDR2 YYNGEE. The CDR3 spells CASSVFGPGELFF. The CDR3 region has the DNA TGTGCCAGCAGCGTATTTGGACCCGGGGAGCTGTTTTTT.

V and J are TRBV20-1 and TRBJ2-7; 9 positions match TRBD1. The CDR3 runs to 11 residues. Germline CDR1 and CDR2: DFQATT and SNEGSKA (reference sequence). V shed 3 bases and J 6 bases; nucleotides not matched to a gene: 0. The CDR3, as DNA: TGCAGTGCTAGGGGACAGGGCGAGCAGTACGTC. Amino acid sequence: CSARGQGEQYV.